Each of the 18 T cell receptor beta chains below was sequenced from the same sample in a study of cytomegalovirus exposure and HLA in healthy donors. It was with 60 Vbeta and 13 Jbeta primers that the PCR ran. Using immunoSEQ multiplex PCR, the repertoire was profiled, and TCRdb retains in-frame clones only, with some absent. The sample has under 200,000 clones, approximately 80% seen once. The specimen sequenced was PBMCs. The receptors stem from a woman in her twenties or thirties in good health and CMV-seropositive.

The V call is TRBV6-4, the J call TRBJ2-1; the match to TRBD2 covers 8 bases. J was trimmed by 4 bases and V by 3 bases; bases with no gene match: 8. The CDR3 runs to 16 residues. Germline CDR1 MRHNA, CDR2 SNTAGT. As DNA, the CDR3 is TGTGCCAGCAGTGAGAGTGTAGCGGGATTTTACAATGAGCAGTTCTTC. Translating it yields CASSESVAGFYNEQFF.

This chain links TRBV20-1 with TRBJ2-3; no clear D. The CDR3 covers 11 residues. With 6 bases removed from V and 3 bases from J, the gap between germline ends came to 7 bases. Germline values: CDR1 DFQATT, CDR2 SNEGSKA (reference sequence). CDR3 loop: CSARRTDTQYF. In DNA, the CDR3 is TGCAGTGCGCGCCGGACAGATACGCAGTATTTT.

The rearrangement joins TRBV10-3 to TRBJ2-1; possible D gene TRBD2, 6 bases. Germline V gene sequence: CDR1 ENHRY, CDR2 SYGVKD. The CDR3 is 14 amino acids. Trimming removed 4 bases at V and 8 bases at J, with 15 bases between. The CDR3: CAISVGGSWDEQFF. In DNA form, the CDR3 reads TGTGCCATCAGTGTCGGGGGTTCCTGGGATGAGCAGTTCTTC.

V usage is TRBV28 and J usage is TRBJ1-1, with D hard to call. Germline assignment: CDR1 MDHEN and CDR2 SYDVKM. The CDR3 is 14 amino acids. V lost 6 bases and J lost 3, with 14 bases in between. The CDR3 reads CASRGVVADTEAFF. DNA for the CDR3: TGTGCCAGCAGAGGTGTGGTGGCGGACACTGAAGCTTTCTTT.

The chain uses TRBV4-2 and TRBJ1-4, with 10 positions matching TRBD1. The J segment lost 6 bases and the V segment lost 4 bases, leaving 5 bases of the junction unmatched. This CDR3 region has 15 residues. The V gene's germline CDR1 is LGHNA and CDR2 YNFKEQ. CDR3 amino acids: CASSLPGTGDEKLFF. The CDR3 nucleotides read TGTGCCAGCAGCCTTCCCGGGACAGGGGATGAAAAACTGTTTTTT.

This chain connects TRBV7-2 to TRBJ1-1; 9 bases fit TRBD1. CDR1 is SGHTA, CDR2 FQGNSA, per germline. V lost 2 bases to trimming and J lost 3 bases; unmatched junction nucleotides: 7. This CDR3 is 16 amino acids long. The CDR3, as DNA: TGTGCCAGCAGCTTACTCCCGGGACAGGGTCACACTGAAGCTTTCTTT. It is translated as CASSLLPGQGHTEAFF.

The chain carries TRBV7-2 and TRBJ1-2; tentatively, D is TRBD1 (5 bases). CDR3 length equals 14 residues. The germline V gene encodes CDR1 SGHTA and CDR2 FQGNSA. With 1 base removed from V and 2 bases from J, the gap between germline ends came to 8 bases. CDR3 residues: CASSLGGGNYGYTF. DNA for the CDR3: TGTGCCAGCAGCTTAGGTGGGGGGAACTATGGCTACACCTTC.

The chain combines TRBV10-1 with TRBJ2-5; TRBD2 is a possible D gene (5 bases). The germline V gene encodes CDR1 WNHNN and CDR2 SYGVQD (reference sequence). With 3 bases removed from V and 10 bases from J, the gap between germline ends came to 15 bases. The CDR3 covers 13 residues. CDR3 nucleotide sequence: TGCGCCAGCAGTGAAGAAGCGGCCACGGGCCAGTACTTC. The encoded protein is CASSEEAATGQYF.

J is TRBJ1-5 and V is TRBV5-1; D is unresolved. V was shortened by 3 bases and J by 2 bases, with 9 bases between the two germline ends. The CDR3 is 14 amino acids. Per the germline V gene, CDR1 is SGHRS and CDR2 is YFSETQ. CDR3 loop: CASSSGVGNQPQHF. CDR3 nucleotides: TGCGCCAGCAGCTCGGGAGTGGGCAATCAGCCCCAGCATTTT.

This clone turned up a few times. The V and J genes are TRBV7-9 and TRBJ2-3; D not certain. The CDR3 is made up of 12 amino acids. Trimming removed 5 bases from V and 6 bases from J, with 9 bases in between. The germline gives CDR1 SEHNR, CDR2 FQNEAQ (reference sequence). In nucleotides, the CDR3 is TGTGCCAGCAGCCCACTGTCGGATACGCAGTATTTT. The encoded protein is CASSPLSDTQYF.

This rearrangement joins TRBV28 to TRBJ2-2, with D possibly TRBD2 on 5 matching bases. Germline values: CDR1 MDHEN, CDR2 SYDVKM. The V end was cut by 8 bases, the J end by 0 bases, with 7 bases between. This CDR3 has 13 amino acids. The CDR3 DNA is TGTGCCAGCGAGGGAGCGAACACCGGGGAGCTGTTTTTT. The encoded protein is CASEGANTGELFF.

This clone was detected only once. The genes are TRBV7-3 and TRBJ2-2, with D tentatively TRBD1 (6 bases). CDR3 length: 14 residues. In germline, CDR1 is SGHTA, CDR2 FQGTGA. Trimming cost V 6 bases and J 2 bases, with 10 bases left between them. CDR3 sequence: CASRAGTNTGELFF. DNA of the CDR3: TGTGCCAGCAGGGCCGGGACAAACACCGGGGAGCTGTTTTTT.

This sequence joins TRBV11-2 and TRBJ2-1; D remains unclear. V gave up 5 bases and J gave up 2 bases, with 7 bases separating them. Germline V lookup: CDR1 SGHAT, CDR2 FQNNGV. This CDR3 contains 13 residues. The DNA for the CDR3 is TGTGCCAGCAGCCCCTATGCCTACAATGAGCAGTTCTTC. Residues: CASSPYAYNEQFF.

V usage is TRBV5-1 and J usage is TRBJ2-3, with 11 nucleotides matching TRBD2. This CDR3 has 15 residues. Germline CDR1 SGHRS, CDR2 YFSETQ. Trimming took 7 bases from V and 2 from J; bases not matched to a gene: 6. This chain's CDR3 is CASSRTSGYTDTQYF. The CDR3, as DNA: TGCGCCAGCTCCAGGACTAGCGGGTACACAGATACGCAGTATTTT.

The rearrangement uses TRBV23-1 and TRBJ1-5; tentative D call: TRBD1 (5 bases). TRBV23-1 has ORF status, its function being uncertain. V lost 4 bases to trimming and J lost 0 bases, with 22 bases between them. The CDR3 runs to 19 residues. In DNA form, the CDR3 reads TGCGCCAGCAGTCTCCGGGACTTAACTGGGGCTTATAGCAATCAGCCCCAGCATTTT. Protein: CASSLRDLTGAYSNQPQHF.

This clone was counted a single time. This CDR3 reads CATRGAYEQYF. The CDR3 nucleotides are TGTGCCACCCGCGGTGCCTACGAGCAGTACTTC. The chain couples TRBV6-5 to TRBJ2-5; D not certain. The end of the DNA fits TRBJ2-7 better, so the J call may be wrong. Germline loops: CDR1 MNHEY, CDR2 SVGAGI. CDR3 length: 11 residues.

This chain uses TRBV27 with TRBJ2-1, with D unresolved. This CDR3 is built from 14 residues. Germline lookup yields CDR1 MNHEY and CDR2 SMNVEV (reference sequence). With 3 bases removed from V and 10 bases from J, the gap between germline ends came to 16 bases. This chain's CDR3 is CASSLGGSGSEQFF. The DNA for the CDR3 is TGTGCCAGCAGTTTGGGTGGTTCAGGCAGCGAGCAGTTCTTC.

The rearrangement links TRBV19 to TRBJ1-5; D is undetermined. V dropped 2 bases and J dropped 0 bases, with 8 bases sitting between them. CDR1 and CDR2 (germline): LNHDA, SQIVND (reference sequence). CDR3 size: 15 residues. Written as DNA, the CDR3 is TGTGCCAGTAGTATAATGGGAGATAGCAATCAGCCCCAGCATTTT. This sequence encodes CASSIMGDSNQPQHF. Together with reference TRBV19 and TRBJ1-5, the CDR3 gives the full variable domain: DGGITQSPKYLFRKEGQNVTLSCEQNLNHDAMYWYRQDPGQGLRLIYYSQIVNDFQKGDIAEGYSVSREKKESFPLTVTSAQKNPTAFYLCASSIMGDSNQPQHFGDGTRLSIL.